The TCR beta chain under discussion was sequenced for a study of cytomegalovirus exposure and HLA in healthy donors. Study-wide results and limits: The later analysis indicated that the majority of CMV-associated TCR beta chains appeared HLA-restricted. Highest at DRB1 and lowest at HLA-C, TCR association rates differed among HLA loci in a later analysis. In a later analysis, TCR beta V- and J-gene trimming was associated with a missense DCLRE1C variant.

Vbeta (60) and Jbeta (13) primers were used in the PCR. The method was immunoSEQ multiplex PCR; TCRdb's version includes in-frame clones alone and lacks a portion of them. The table lists some 150,000 clones, around nine tenths of them singletons. About this clone: As yet, its antigen is unknown.

The CDR3 has 15 residues. V gave up 4 bases and J gave up 6 bases; unmatched junction bases: 8. Germline CDR1 is SNHLY and CDR2 is FYNNEI. V is TRBV2 and J is TRBJ1-2, with 10 positions matching TRBD1. The receptor was isolated from a woman aged 25-40 years in good health and CMV-seronegative. Specimen: PBMCs. CDR3 sequence: CASSGGGQGRHGYTF. CDR3 nucleotide sequence: TGTGCCAGCAGTGGCGGGGGACAGGGGCGGCATGGCTACACCTTC.